This entry concerns a single TCR beta chain. PCR employed 60 Vbeta and 13 Jbeta primers. Sequencing was performed with immunoSEQ multiplex PCR; in TCRdb, only in-frame clones are kept and a portion is missing. The sample carries under 250,000 clones, around 81% recorded once. CDR1 KGHSH and CDR2 LQKENI come from the germline V gene. This CDR3 comprises 15 residues. Unmatched junction bases numbered 5, after V lost 4 bases and J lost 1 base. This record belongs to a study of cytomegalovirus exposure and HLA in healthy donors. This receptor was obtained from a man under 40 in good health and CMV-seronegative. Sequencing input: PBMCs. The chain couples TRBV18 to TRBJ2-5; TRBD1 matches 8 bases. CDR3 protein: CASSLGTGSQETQYF. The CDR3 DNA sequence: TGTGCCAGCTCACTCGGGACAGGTAGCCAAGAGACCCAGTACTTC.